The clone carrying this T cell receptor (beta chain) showed up many times. The antigen is unknown. This sample is part of a study of T cells in Graves' hyperthyroidism and ophthalmopathy. General study points: Expanded thyroid clonotypes (above 0.001) were mostly also found in blood.

Pregnant or lactating patients were excluded, as were those with uncontrolled infection or other autoimmune disease. Template material for amplifying TCR beta CDR3 regions consisted of RNA transcripts. Researchers ran a first-round RT-PCR on the TCR CDR3 using the HTBI primer set. From the multiplex PCR reads, TCRdb called clonotypes with MiXCR, one entry per CDR3 protein. This sample has 450,000 to 700,000 distinct CDR3 sequences; around 45% occur once, and the top ten carry 15% to 20%. Looked up from germline, CDR1 is SGHTA and CDR2 is FQGNSA. V lost 5 bases, J lost 6 bases, and 7 bases stayed unmatched. This CDR3 is 15 amino acids long.

Sequencing was done on a sample of peripheral blood or thyroid tissue (not recorded which). This TCR came from an adult woman with Graves' disease, either hyperthyroidism or ophthalmopathy (not recorded which). V gene TRBV7-2 combines with J gene TRBJ1-4; 9 positions agree with TRBD1. The CDR3 coding sequence is TGTGCCAGCAGCCTCGGGACAGGGTTATATGAAAAACTGTTTTTT. Amino acid sequence: CASSLGTGLYEKLFF.